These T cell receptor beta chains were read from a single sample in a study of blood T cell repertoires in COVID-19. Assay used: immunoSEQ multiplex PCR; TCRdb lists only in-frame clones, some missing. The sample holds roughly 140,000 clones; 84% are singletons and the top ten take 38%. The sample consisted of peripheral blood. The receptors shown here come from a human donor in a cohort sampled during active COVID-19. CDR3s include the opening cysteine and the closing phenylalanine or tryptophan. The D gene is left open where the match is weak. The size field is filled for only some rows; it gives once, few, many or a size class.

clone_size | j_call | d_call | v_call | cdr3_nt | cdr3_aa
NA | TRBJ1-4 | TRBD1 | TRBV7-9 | TGTGCCAGCAGCACGCAGGGGGGTAATGAAAAACTGTTTTTT | CASSTQGGNEKLFF
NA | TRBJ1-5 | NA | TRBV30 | TGTGCCTGGAGTGTACGGAATCAGCCCCAGCATTTT | CAWSVRNQPQHF
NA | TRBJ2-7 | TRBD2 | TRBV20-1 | TGCAGTGCTAGTTCGCAGGCGGGGGGTAGCTACGAGCAGTACTTC | CSASSQAGGSYEQYF
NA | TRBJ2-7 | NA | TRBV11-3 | TGTGCCAGCAGCTCGTCACAGGGCGCCGAGCAGTACTTC | CASSSSQGAEQYF
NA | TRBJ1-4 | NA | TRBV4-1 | TGCGCCAGCAGCCAAGAGGCCACCCTGGAGAAACTGTTTTTT | CASSQEATLEKLFF
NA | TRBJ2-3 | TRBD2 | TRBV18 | TGTGCCAGCTCACCCTCTGTAGCGGGGGGGAAAGATACGCAGTATTTT | CASSPSVAGGKDTQYF
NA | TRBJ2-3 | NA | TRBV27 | NA | CASSLFGQGTDTQYF
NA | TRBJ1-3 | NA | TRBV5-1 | TGCGCCAGCAGCCCGGGGTTCTCTGGAAACACCATATATTTT | CASSPGFSGNTIYF
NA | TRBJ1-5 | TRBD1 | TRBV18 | TGTGCCAGCTCCCAGGGGGCCGGTCAGCCCCAGCATTTT | CASSQGAGQPQHF
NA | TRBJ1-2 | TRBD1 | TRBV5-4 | TGTGCCAGCAGCAGAGCCGGGACAGGAACCTATGGCTACACCTTC | CASSRAGTGTYGYTF
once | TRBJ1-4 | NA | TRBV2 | TGTGCCAGCAGGAGGGGGGGGTCCGAAAAACTGTTTTTT | CASRRGGSEKLFF
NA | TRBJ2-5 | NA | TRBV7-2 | TGTGCCAGCAGCCCAGGCGCCAGGCAAGAGACCCAGTACTTC | CASSPGARQETQYF
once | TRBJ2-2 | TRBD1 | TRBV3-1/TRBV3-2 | TGTGCCAGCAGCCAAGGACAGGGGGCTTGGTCCGGGGAGCTGTTTTTT | CASSQGQGAWSGELFF
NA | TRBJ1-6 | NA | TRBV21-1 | TGTGCCAGCAGCAAAGGGCCCAGCGCCTGCTCCTATAATTCACCCCTCCACTTT | CASSKGPSACSYNSPLHF
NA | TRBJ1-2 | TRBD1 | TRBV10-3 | TGTGCCACTTTGGACAGGGGGGACTATGGCTACACCTTC | CATLDRGDYGYTF
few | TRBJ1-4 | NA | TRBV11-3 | TGTGCCAGCAGCTTCAGGGGTAATGAAAAACTGTTTTTT | CASSFRGNEKLFF
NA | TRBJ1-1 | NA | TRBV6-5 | TGTGCCAGCAGGCGCGGGGAGACTGAAGCTTTCTTT | CASRRGETEAFF
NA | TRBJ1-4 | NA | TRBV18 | TGTGCCAGCTCACCGGAGGGTATTGGCGAAAAACTGTTTTTT | CASSPEGIGEKLFF
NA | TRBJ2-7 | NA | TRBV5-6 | TGTGCCAGCAGCTTGGGGCTAGCTGACGAGCAGTACTTC | CASSLGLADEQYF
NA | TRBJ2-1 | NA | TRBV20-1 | TGCAGTGCTAGTGGGGTAGAGGATCCTAGGGGGGAGCAGTTCTTC | CSASGVEDPRGEQFF
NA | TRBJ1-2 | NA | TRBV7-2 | TGTGCCAGCAGCACCCAGGGCGTTGGGGGCTACACCTTC | CASSTQGVGGYTF
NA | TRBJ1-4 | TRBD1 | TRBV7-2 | TGTGCCAGCACCCTGACAGGGTGGCCTAATGAAAAACTGTTTTTT | CASTLTGWPNEKLFF
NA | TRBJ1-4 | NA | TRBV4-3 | TGCGCCAGCAGCCGCTCCGCTCACCCGGGGGAGAATGAAAAACTGTTTTTT | CASSRSAHPGENEKLFF
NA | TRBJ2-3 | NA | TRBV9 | TGTGCCAGCAGCGTAGGAGCGGGCCCAGATACGCAGTATTTT | CASSVGAGPDTQYF
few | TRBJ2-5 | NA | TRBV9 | TGTGCCAGCAGCGGTGCCGTACTGGGGGCGGAGACCCAGTACTTC | CASSGAVLGAETQYF
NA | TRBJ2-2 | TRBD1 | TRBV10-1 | TGCGCCAGCAGTGGGAGGACAGGGAAGGCCGGGGAGCTGTTTTTT | CASSGRTGKAGELFF
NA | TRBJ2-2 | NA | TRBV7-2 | TGTGCCAGCAGCTTCGGAGGGGGGGCCGGGGAGCTGTTTTTT | CASSFGGGAGELFF
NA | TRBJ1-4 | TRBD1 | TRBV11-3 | TGTGCCAGCAGGGACAGGGCCGGGGAAAAACTGTTTTTT | CASRDRAGEKLFF
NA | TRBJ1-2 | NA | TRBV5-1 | TGCGCCAGCAGCCCCCACGAGTTCGGGGGCTATGGCTACACCTTC | CASSPHEFGGYGYTF
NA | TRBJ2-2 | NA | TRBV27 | TGTGCCAGCAGTTTGGGCAGGATCTCATATGGCACCGGGGAGCTGTTTTTT | CASSLGRISYGTGELFF